Below are 20 T cell receptor beta chains sequenced from a single sample in a study of T cell repertoires in cytomegalovirus infection. TCRdb fed the reads into MiXCR, producing one record per CDR3 protein. The sample lists approximately 470,000 distinct CDR3 sequences, roughly 46% seen once, with 40% to 50% in the top ten. The antigens of these receptors remain unknown. Source: cultured PBMCs, taken from culture after CMV antigen stimulation. The source of these receptors is a human donor in good health (CMV status not recorded). Some clones in this sample may be carry-over from other donors' samples.

The J gene is TRBJ1-1, the V gene TRBV7-2; possible D gene TRBD1, 6 bases. The germline V gene has CDR1 SGHTA and CDR2 FQGNSA. The V gene lost 5 bases and the J gene lost 8 bases, with 18 bases spanning the gap. The CDR3 consists of 14 residues. The CDR3 DNA is TGTGCCAGCAGCAATCCTTGGGGACAATTAGAAGCTTTCTTT. Protein sequence: CASSNPWGQLEAFF.

This clonotype was observed a handful of times. The V call is TRBV20-1, the J call TRBJ2-1; perhaps TRBD2 as D (6 bases). Germline lookup yields CDR1 DFQATT and CDR2 SNEGSKA (reference sequence). The CDR3 is 14 amino acids. The germline V and J ends were trimmed by 1 base and 4 bases, with 11 bases remaining between them. The CDR3 DNA sequence: TGCAGTGCTAGAGTAGGCCTAGCGTACAATGAGCAGTTCTTC. Translation gives CSARVGLAYNEQFF.

The chain recombines TRBV27 with TRBJ2-3; TRBD2 aligns across 13 bases. The CDR3 has 16 amino acids. Germline V CDR1 and CDR2: MNHEY, SMNVEV (reference sequence). J was trimmed by 6 bases and V by 5 bases; bases with no gene match: 8. CDR3 sequence reads: CASSPGTSGKRDTQYF. The CDR3 DNA follows: TGTGCCAGCAGTCCTGGGACTAGCGGGAAGCGGGATACGCAGTATTTT.

The chain is built from TRBV27 and TRBJ1-2; D call uncertain. Germline values: CDR1 MNHEY, CDR2 SMNVEV (reference sequence). Trimming cost V 5 bases and J 1 base, with 8 bases left between them. CDR3 length: 13 amino acids. DNA for the CDR3: TGTGCCAGCAGTACCCTGTTTAACTATGGCTACACCTTC. Its protein is CASSTLFNYGYTF.

The rearrangement joins TRBV12-3 or TRBV12-4 to TRBJ2-2; unclear D gene. Trimming cost V 5 bases and J 6 bases, with 7 bases left between them. This CDR3 has 12 residues. The CDR3: CASSPGSGELFF. The CDR3, as DNA: TGTGCCAGCAGTCCCGGGTCCGGGGAGCTGTTTTTT.

V and J are TRBV19 and TRBJ1-5; 9 bases agree with TRBD1. The CDR3 extends over 11 amino acids. Germline V CDR1 and CDR2: LNHDA, SQIVND (reference sequence). With 7 bases clipped from V and 15 bases from J, the junction kept 7 bases outside the gene matches. Here the CDR3 DNA reads TGTGCCAGTACCCTGGGGACAGGGTGGCATTTT. This translates into CASTLGTGWHF.

In its sample, this clonotype was seen many times. The gene calls are TRBV7-2 and TRBJ2-7; D is perhaps TRBD1 (6 bases). The germline CDR1 and CDR2 sequences are SGHTA and FQGNSA. Trimming took 3 bases from V and 5 from J, leaving 17 bases between them. The CDR3 length is 15 residues. The CDR3 nucleotides are TGTGCCAGCAGCTTGCGTAGCATAGGGGGTCACGAGCAGTACTTC. This codes for CASSLRSIGGHEQYF.

The chain carries TRBV28 and TRBJ1-4, with TRBD1 matching 10 bases. Germline V gene lookup returns CDR1 MDHEN and CDR2 SYDVKM. The CDR3 consists of 15 residues. V trimming: 4 bases; J trimming: 10 bases; junction bases outside the gene matches: 9. The CDR3 loop reads CASSSTGTGEGKLFF. CDR3 DNA: TGTGCCAGCAGTTCGACCGGGACAGGGGAGGGAAAACTGTTTTTT.

This clonotype was recorded a few times. This sequence joins TRBV7-6 and TRBJ2-5; D call uncertain. Germline CDR1 SGHVS, CDR2 FNYEAQ. This CDR3 is built from 13 residues. The V end lost 5 bases, the J end lost 5 bases, and 12 bases lay between the germline ends. The CDR3 region is CASSHDPGETQYF. Written as DNA, the CDR3 is TGTGCCAGCAGCCATGACCCAGGCGAGACCCAGTACTTC.

As regards this clonotype: The junction and the germline gene differ at one end; a read error may be behind it. The genes are TRBV6-1 and TRBJ1-6; D is ambiguous. The length of the CDR3 is 13 residues. Germline CDR1 and CDR2: MNHNS and SASEGT. The CDR3 bases are TGTGCCAGCACGTCGGGTTGGTATTCACGCCTCCACTTT. Its protein product is CASTSGWYSRLHF.

There are a few counts of this clonotype. This chain joins TRBV7-2 and TRBJ2-7, with D maybe TRBD2 (6 bases). This CDR3 comprises 15 residues. Trimming left V 6 bases short and J 3 bases short, with 18 bases between. Germline CDR1 reads SGHTA; CDR2 reads FQGNSA. CDR3 DNA sequence: TGTGCCAGCAGTTATTATTTGGGGGGAGGCTACGAGCAGTACTTC. Its translation: CASSYYLGGGYEQYF.

V and J are TRBV6-8 and TRBJ2-5, with no clear D. Trimming stripped 6 bases from V and 0 bases from J, with 11 bases between. Germline V gene data show CDR1 as MNHGY and CDR2 as SAAAGT. This CDR3 has 14 amino acids. CDR3 amino acids: CASSNGEYQETQYF. The DNA for the CDR3 is TGTGCCAGCAGCAACGGAGAGTACCAAGAGACCCAGTACTTC.

In this sample, this clonotype turned up a few times. V usage is TRBV7-2 and J usage is TRBJ2-7; D is possibly TRBD1 (6 bases). The CDR3 totals 19 residues. V lost 5 bases, J lost 0 bases, and 26 bases lay in between. Germline loops: CDR1 SGHTA, CDR2 FQGNSA. The CDR3 sequence: CASSTPEVWGPRDSYEQYF. The CDR3 DNA reads TGTGCCAGCAGCACGCCCGAGGTTTGGGGGCCCAGGGACTCCTACGAGCAGTACTTC.

This clonotype was seen more than once but under ten times. The V call is TRBV11-2, the J call TRBJ2-7; the match to TRBD2 covers 11 bases. Germline trimming cut 5 bases from V and 0 bases from J; bases unmatched to any gene: 3. The germline gives CDR1 SGHAT, CDR2 FQNNGV. The CDR3 runs to 15 residues. CDR3 nucleotides: TGTGCCAGCAGCGCTAGCGGGAGGCACTCCTACGAGCAGTACTTC. Translated: CASSASGRHSYEQYF.

The V and J genes are TRBV7-8 and TRBJ2-6, with D possibly TRBD1 on 8 matching bases. CDR3 size: 19 residues. Trimming stripped 5 bases from V and 1 base from J, with 21 bases between. The germline V gene encodes CDR1 SGHVS and CDR2 FQNEAQ. The CDR3 protein is CASSLEGGTGPSGANVLTF. As DNA, the CDR3 is TGTGCCAGCAGCCTAGAGGGGGGGACAGGACCATCTGGGGCCAACGTCCTGACTTTC.

This chain links TRBV11-3 with TRBJ2-5; 9 bases agree with TRBD1. The CDR3 is 15 residues long. The germline CDR1 and CDR2 sequences are SGHNT and YENEEA. J lost 2 bases, V lost 8 bases, and 9 bases had no gene match. This chain's CDR3 is CASSARTGEQETQYF. The CDR3 bases are TGTGCCAGCTCCGCTCGGACAGGGGAGCAAGAGACCCAGTACTTC.

The chain couples TRBV12-3 or TRBV12-4 to TRBJ2-1; 10 nucleotides agree with TRBD1. V dropped 7 bases and J dropped 8; count of bases not matched to a gene: 11. This CDR3 region has 15 residues. The CDR3 loop reads CASNLRQGARDEQFF. CDR3 DNA sequence: TGTGCCAGCAACCTTCGACAGGGGGCTAGGGATGAGCAGTTCTTC.

The rearrangement links TRBV7-2 to TRBJ2-5, with 9 positions matching TRBD2. The length of the CDR3 is 15 residues. V gave up 4 bases and J gave up 1 base; unmatched junction bases: 4. The germline V gene encodes CDR1 SGHTA and CDR2 FQGNSA. CDR3 nucleotide sequence: TGTGCCAGCAGCTCAGCGGGAGGCATCCAAGAGACCCAGTACTTC. Translation gives CASSSAGGIQETQYF.

The V gene is TRBV4-2, the J gene TRBJ1-5; TRBD1 might be the D (5 bases). The CDR3 loop spans 17 amino acids. Trimming removed 4 bases at V and 4 bases at J, with 20 bases between. Germline values: CDR1 LGHNA, CDR2 YNFKEQ. CDR3 in DNA: TGTGCCAGCAGCCTCAGCCCTGGGCTGACAGTAAATCAGCCCCAGCATTTT. It yields the protein CASSLSPGLTVNQPQHF.

Only a few counts were recorded for this clonotype. The V call is TRBV7-2, the J call TRBJ1-4; D gene unclear. V was cut by 1 base and J by 8 bases, with 14 bases left in between. Germline V gives CDR1 SGHTA, CDR2 FQGNSA. The CDR3 covers 15 residues. CDR3 sequence: CASSLGNRDGEKLFF. Here the CDR3 DNA reads TGTGCCAGCAGCTTAGGGAATAGGGATGGAGAAAAACTGTTTTTT.